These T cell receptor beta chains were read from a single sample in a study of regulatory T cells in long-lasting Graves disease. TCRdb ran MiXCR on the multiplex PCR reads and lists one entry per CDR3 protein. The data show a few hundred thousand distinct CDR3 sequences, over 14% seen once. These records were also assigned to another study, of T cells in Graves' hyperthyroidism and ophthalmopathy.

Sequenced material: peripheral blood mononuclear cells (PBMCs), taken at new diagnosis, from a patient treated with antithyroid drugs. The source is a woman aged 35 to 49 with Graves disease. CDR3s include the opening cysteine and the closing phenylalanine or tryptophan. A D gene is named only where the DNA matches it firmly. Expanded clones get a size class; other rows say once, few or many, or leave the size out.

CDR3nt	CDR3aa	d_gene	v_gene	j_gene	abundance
TGCAGCGTTCGTGGGGCTCAGGGGGAGACCCAGTACTTC	CSVRGAQGETQYF	-	TRBV29-1	TRBJ2-5	many
TGTGCCAGCAGTGACGGGACAGCCTTCTACAATGAGCAGTTCTTC	CASSDGTAFYNEQFF	TRBD1	TRBV6-2/TRBV6-3	TRBJ2-1	-
TGTGCCAGCAGTACAGGGGGCAATCAGCCCCAGCATTTT	CASSTGGNQPQHF	TRBD1	TRBV12-3/TRBV12-4	TRBJ1-5	many
TGCGCCAGCAGCCTGGGGGGGGCGGCGTACAATGAGCAGTTCTTC	CASSLGGAAYNEQFF	-	TRBV5-1	TRBJ2-1	many
TGCGCCAGCAGCTTGGCCGTGGGCTTAGGGAACACTGAAGCTTTCTTT	CASSLAVGLGNTEAFF	-	TRBV5-1	TRBJ1-1	few
TGTGCCAGTAGTGGACTAGCGGGAGTTGAGCAGTTCTTC	CASSGLAGVEQFF	TRBD2	TRBV19	TRBJ2-1	-
TGTGCCAGTTACAGGGGGTTGAGCGAGACCCAGTACTTC	CASYRGLSETQYF	TRBD1	TRBV2	TRBJ2-5	many
TGTGCCAGCAGTTCCTGGAGGAAGAACAATCAGCCCCAGCATTTT	CASSSWRKNNQPQHF	-	TRBV6-2/TRBV6-3	TRBJ1-5	many
TGCAGTGCGCACAACGGAGGGACAGGGAGGCGTTATTACGGCTACACCTTC	CSAHNGGTGRRYYGYTF	TRBD1	TRBV20-1	TRBJ1-2	many
TGCGCCAGCAGCTTTGGGACGGGACAAACGAAAGAAAAACTGTTTTTT	CASSFGTGQTKEKLFF	-	TRBV5-1	TRBJ1-4	many
TGTGCCATCAGTGAGTCAGGGTCCAGCAATCAGCCCCAGCATTTT	CAISESGSSNQPQHF	-	TRBV10-3	TRBJ1-5	-
TGTGCCAGCAGCCCCACGGGAGTGGGTGAAAAACTGTTTTTT	CASSPTGVGEKLFF	-	TRBV7-9	TRBJ1-4	many
TGTGCCAGCAGTTTGGGACTCACTAGATCCTACAATGAGCAGTTCTTC	CASSLGLTRSYNEQFF	-	TRBV28	TRBJ2-1	many